This paragraph covers one T cell receptor (beta chain) sequence. Its target is unknown. This sample stems from a study of Ad26.COV2.S vaccination and SARS-CoV-2 variants. This CDR3 has 12 residues. V lost 1 base to trimming and J lost 6 bases, with 10 bases between them. Germline V gene data show CDR1 as SQVTM and CDR2 as ANQGSEA. Profiled with immunoSEQ multiplex PCR; TCRdb holds only in-frame clones, not every one. Of roughly 500,000 clones listed, approximately 88% are singletons. Treatment described: around 19 received Ad26.COV2.S at low or high dose, single or two shots; a few received placebo; per-sample allocation not given. Specimen acquisition occurred on day 63 following the initial vaccine or placebo injection. Boston supplied an adult donor aged 18-55 years. Vaccine was an Ad26 vector expressing Wuhan-strain SARS-CoV-2 spike. The study, taken as a whole, reports: The study found higher spike-specific TCR breadth in vaccine than placebo recipients.

The specimen comprised peripheral blood, sampled in a trial of Ad26.COV2.S vaccine versus placebo. The V gene is TRBV29-1, the J gene TRBJ2-7, with D perhaps matching TRBD2 (5 bases). The source is a person aged 18-65 years who received the Ad26.COV2.S COVID-19 vaccine or a placebo. The CDR3 loop reads CSVEGLALEQYF. The CDR3 nucleotides read TGCAGCGTTGAAGGGCTAGCTCTCGAGCAGTACTTC.